This entry lists 8 T cell receptor beta chains sequenced from one sample in a study of blood T cell repertoires in COVID-19. Method: immunoSEQ multiplex PCR; TCRdb's copy keeps in-frame clones and lacks some. The sample lists roughly 99,000 clones; approximately 84% were seen once. The sample comprised peripheral blood. The receptors originated from a human donor in a cohort sampled during active COVID-19.

The gene calls are TRBV12-5 and TRBJ2-1; 13 nucleotides align to TRBD2. CDR1 is LGHNT and CDR2 is FRNRAP in the germline V gene. Trimming cost V 6 bases and J 8 bases; bases outside gene matches: 13. The CDR3 spans 17 residues. CDR3 sequence reads: CASGPPSGTSGTYEQFF. DNA of the CDR3: TGTGCTAGTGGACCCCCCAGCGGGACTAGCGGGACGTATGAGCAGTTCTTC.

The CDR3 is CASSQMTDVTGELFF. The CDR3 region has the DNA TGTGCCAGCAGCCAGATGACAGACGTCACCGGGGAGCTGTTTTTT. The rearrangement uses TRBV3-1 (or the pseudogene TRBV3-2) and TRBJ2-2; maybe TRBD1 (5 bases). The CDR3 has 15 amino acids. CDR1 and CDR2 (germline): LGHDT, YNNKEL (reference sequence). V shed 3 bases and J shed 4 bases, with 12 bases lying between them.

The rearrangement joins TRBV7-9 to TRBJ2-3; perhaps TRBD2 as D (5 bases). Trimming shortened V by 1 base and J by 1 base, and 12 bases separated the two germline ends. This CDR3 is 16 amino acids long. Germline-derived CDR1 and CDR2 are SEHNR and FQNEAQ (reference sequence). The CDR3, as DNA: TGTGCCAGCAGCTTAGTAGTTCAGAGGGGCACAGATACGCAGTATTTT. This codes for CASSLVVQRGTDTQYF.

This chain connects TRBV9 to TRBJ2-1; 10 bases fit TRBD2. The germline V gene has CDR1 SGDLS and CDR2 YYNGEE. The junction had 5 bases not matched to a gene; V was cut back by 4 bases and J by 4 bases. This CDR3 has 15 amino acids. The CDR3 loop is CASSLTSGNYNEQFF. CDR3 nucleotide sequence: TGTGCCAGCAGCTTAACTAGCGGGAATTACAATGAGCAGTTCTTC.

This rearrangement joins TRBV6-5 to TRBJ1-1; unclear D gene. Trimming pared 7 bases from V and 0 bases from J, leaving 9 bases between. This CDR3 is built from 13 residues. The V gene's germline CDR1 is MNHEY and CDR2 SVGAGI. The CDR3 sequence: CASTWQMNTEAFF. CDR3 coding DNA: TGTGCCAGCACGTGGCAGATGAACACTGAAGCTTTCTTT.

The chain uses TRBV27 and TRBJ2-7; D not resolved. Per germline, CDR1 MNHEY and CDR2 SMNVEV (reference sequence). The CDR3 totals 11 residues. Trimming removed 4 bases at V and 3 bases at J, with 4 bases between. This CDR3 reads CASSSFYEQYF. The DNA for the CDR3 is TGTGCCAGCAGTTCCTTCTACGAGCAGTACTTC.

The CDR3 nucleotides read TGTGCCACCACACAGGGGGCTTTGGACGAGCAGTACTTC. Encoded protein: CATTQGALDEQYF. The chain carries TRBV19 and TRBJ2-7; TRBD1 matches 9 bases. This CDR3 region has 13 residues. V was pared by 10 bases and J by 5 bases, with 9 bases of the junction left unmatched. Germline V lookup: CDR1 LNHDA, CDR2 SQIVND (reference sequence).

This sequence joins TRBV3-1 (or the pseudogene TRBV3-2) and TRBJ2-1; D is possibly TRBD2 (6 bases). Germline V gives CDR1 LGHDT, CDR2 YNNKEL (reference sequence). This CDR3 spans 14 amino acids. V lost 1 base and J lost 10, with 14 bases in between. The CDR3 sequence is CASSQAVVAAEQFF. The DNA for the CDR3 is TGTGCCAGCAGCCAAGCGGTGGTAGCGGCAGAGCAGTTCTTC.